The 10 T cell receptor beta chains reported below all come from one sample, sequenced in a study of T-cell memory formation after mild COVID-19 (dated by TCRdb to the early 2020s). Libraries were prepared through 5' RACE. The sequencer listed for this sample is Illumina NovaSeq 6000. Starting from the raw public reads, TCRdb applied fastp trimming at Q25, assembled clones with MiXCR and retained in-frame beta chains. Each entry is one CDR3 protein sequence, shown with its most common DNA and genes. This sample has around 500,000 distinct CDR3 sequences in its table, and roughly 18% of those were observed once. Together, the top ten hold roughly an eighth of the sample. The sequenced sample was PBMCs or a T cell subset sorted from them (not recorded which). The receptors come from an adult woman who had mild COVID-19 (a few samples of this study predate the infection). The sample titles of this study are shuffled in the database, so cell type and time point are left out; the donor was told from shared clones.

The chain uses TRBV19 and TRBJ2-7; D ambiguous. V was clipped by 1 base and J by 2 bases, with 12 bases between them. Germline V gene lookup returns CDR1 LNHDA and CDR2 SQIVND (reference sequence). CDR3 size: 15 residues. This chain's CDR3 is CASSIVGRQAYEQYF. The CDR3 nucleotides are TGTGCCAGTAGTATAGTCGGAAGACAAGCCTACGAGCAGTACTTC.

The V call is TRBV5-5, the J call TRBJ1-5; 10 bases are a match to TRBD1. V lost 0 bases and J lost 11; bases outside the gene matches: 5. CDR1 SGHKS and CDR2 YYEKEE come from the germline V gene (reference sequence). This CDR3 has 14 amino acids. The CDR3 DNA is TGTGCCAGCAGCTTGGGACAGGGGGCAGGGGCCCAGCATTTT. Translated, it gives CASSLGQGAGAQHF.

J is TRBJ2-2 and V is TRBV7-2; no clear D gene. The germline V gene encodes CDR1 SGHTA and CDR2 FQGNSA. The V and J ends lost 2 bases and 7 bases respectively, with 5 bases between them. There are 12 residues in the CDR3. The CDR3 reads CASSLMIGELFF. CDR3 nucleotides: TGTGCCAGCAGCTTAATGATCGGGGAGCTGTTTTTT.

The chain links TRBV7-9 to TRBJ2-3, with D perhaps matching TRBD2 (6 bases). Trimming took 0 bases from V and 5 from J, leaving 12 bases between them. The CDR3 totals 15 residues. Germline assignment: CDR1 SEHNR and CDR2 FQNEAQ (reference sequence). The CDR3 DNA reads TGTGCCAGCAGCTTAGCTTCGGGAGAGGGAGATACGCAGTATTTT. Amino acid sequence: CASSLASGEGDTQYF.

This clonotype was observed a few times. The gene calls are TRBV9 and TRBJ2-5; D perhaps matches TRBD1 (7 bases). The germline CDR1 and CDR2 sequences are SGDLS and YYNGEE. The CDR3 length is 14 residues. Trimming cost V 0 bases and J 5 bases, with 11 bases left between them. The CDR3 bases are TGTGCCAGCAGCGTAGAGGCAGGGGGGGAGACCCAGTACTTC. Protein product: CASSVEAGGETQYF.

This clonotype was counted between two and nine times. The chain couples TRBV5-1 to TRBJ2-3, with D hard to call. CDR3 length equals 15 residues. CDR1 is SGHRS, CDR2 YFSETQ, per germline. V was shortened by 2 bases and J by 2 bases, with 12 bases between the two germline ends. CDR3: CASSFLGSLTDTQYF. The CDR3 DNA reads TGCGCCAGCAGCTTTTTGGGCAGCCTCACAGATACGCAGTATTTT. Full variable domain (outside the CDR3, taken from reference TRBV5-1 and TRBJ2-3): KAGVTQTPRYLIKTRGQQVTLSCSPISGHRSVSWYQQTPGQGLQFLFEYFSETQRNKGNFPGRFSGRQFSNSRSEMNVSTLELGDSALYLCASSFLGSLTDTQYFGPGTRLTVL.

This clonotype was picked up many times. The V and J genes are TRBV12-3 or TRBV12-4 and TRBJ2-2, with D maybe TRBD1 (5 bases). Trimming stripped 4 bases from V and 2 bases from J, with 8 bases between. The CDR3 length is 14 residues. CDR3 DNA sequence: TGTGCCAGCAGTTGGACAACTAACACCGGGGAGCTGTTTTTT. This codes for CASSWTTNTGELFF.

This chain joins TRBV12-3 or TRBV12-4 and TRBJ2-2; D may be TRBD1 or TRBD2 (5 bases each). This CDR3 is built from 15 residues. Trimming removed 6 bases from V and 3 bases from J, with 14 bases in between. DNA of the CDR3: TGTGCCAGCAGAAACCTGAGAGGGGACACCGGGGAGCTGTTTTTT. Translated: CASRNLRGDTGELFF.

The chain uses TRBV5-1 and TRBJ2-3; D is possibly TRBD1 (6 bases). CDR3 length: 14 amino acids. Between the trimmed V and J ends, which lost 1 base and 5 bases, there was a span of 11 bases. The germline CDR1 and CDR2 sequences are SGHRS and YFSETQ. The CDR3 here is CASSLTGLGDTQYF. The CDR3 coding sequence is TGCGCCAGCAGCTTGACAGGGTTGGGAGATACGCAGTATTTT. Full variable domain (missing parts from reference TRBV5-1 and TRBJ2-3): KAGVTQTPRYLIKTRGQQVTLSCSPISGHRSVSWYQQTPGQGLQFLFEYFSETQRNKGNFPGRFSGRQFSNSRSEMNVSTLELGDSALYLCASSLTGLGDTQYFGPGTRLTVL.

This chain links TRBV24-1 with TRBJ2-7; D remains ambiguous. Trimming removed 7 bases from V and 1 base from J, with 16 bases in between. This CDR3 spans 15 amino acids. Germline V gives CDR1 KGHDR, CDR2 SFDVKD. This CDR3 is CATSDPSAGSYEQYF. DNA of the CDR3: TGTGCCACCAGCGATCCGTCGGCAGGTTCCTACGAGCAGTACTTC.